Listed below are T cell receptor beta chains from one sample, sequenced in a study of technical replicates of blood from several donors. Sequencing was performed with immunoSEQ multiplex PCR; in TCRdb, only in-frame clones are kept and a portion is missing. The table includes 75,000 to 100,000 clones, around 94% detected once. Sequenced input: T cells isolated from PBMCs. These receptor sequences come from a human donor in good health. The CDR3 runs from the conserved cysteine through the conserved F or W. D genes are given only for firm matches. Part of the rows lack a size; the others show once, few, many or a class for expanded clones.

TRBD2 | - | TRBJ2-7 | TRBV30 | TGTGCCTGGAGTGGGACTAGCGGGAGGGCCTCCTACGAGCAGTACTTC | CAWSGTSGRASYEQYF
- | - | TRBJ2-2 | TRBV7-2 | TGTGCCAGCAGCTCGGGACTTTCGCCGCCTGGGGAGCTGTTTTTT | CASSSGLSPPGELFF
TRBD2 | once | TRBJ2-7 | TRBV4-2 | TGTGCCAGCAGCCAGCCGACTAGCGGGGTGGCCTACGAGCAGTACTTC | CASSQPTSGVAYEQYF
TRBD2 | - | TRBJ2-1 | TRBV19 | TGTGCCAGTAGTATAACGGCGGGAGTTCTCAATGAGCAGTTCTTC | CASSITAGVLNEQFF
TRBD1 | - | TRBJ2-7 | TRBV5-1 | TGCGCCAGCTCACTTGCCGGGACAGGATACTACGAGCAGTACTTC | CASSLAGTGYYEQYF
- | few | TRBJ1-1 | TRBV18 | TGTGCCAGCTCACCATTAGCAGGGTACACTGAAGCTTTCTTT | CASSPLAGYTEAFF
TRBD2 | - | TRBJ2-1 | TRBV27 | TGTGCCAGCAGTCCCAACCCGGGACTAGCGGGAAATGAGCAGTTCTTC | CASSPNPGLAGNEQFF
- | few | TRBJ2-2 | TRBV11-2 | TGTGCCAGCAGCTCTCGGGACAAGTGGGAGCTGTTTTTT | CASSSRDKWELFF
- | - | TRBJ2-7 | TRBV28 | TGTGCCAGCAGTTTGCCCTCGGGACACGGGTTGGGACAGTACTTC | CASSLPSGHGLGQYF
TRBD2 | - | TRBJ2-5 | TRBV11-2 | TGTGCCAGCAGCCCTCGGACTAGCGGACAAGAGACCCAGTACTTC | CASSPRTSGQETQYF